Below are 21 T cell receptor beta chains sequenced from a single sample in a study of cytomegalovirus exposure and HLA in healthy donors. Primers included in the PCR were 60 Vbeta and 13 Jbeta primers. Profiled with immunoSEQ multiplex PCR; TCRdb holds only in-frame clones, not every one. In total, the table holds under 150,000 clones. The sequenced sample was PBMCs. These receptors were obtained from a middle-aged man in good health and CMV-seronegative.

The J gene is TRBJ2-3, the V gene TRBV7-6; TRBD2 matches 13 bases. CDR1 SGHVS and CDR2 FNYEAQ come from the germline V gene. The CDR3 consists of 18 residues. V was clipped by 4 bases and J by 2 bases; unmatched bases: 9. CDR3 bases: TGTGCCAGCAGCTCCGGGACTAGCGGGGCCCGCGACACAGATACGCAGTATTTT. Translation gives CASSSGTSGARDTDTQYF.

V and J are TRBV4-2 and TRBJ2-1, with TRBD2 matching 10 bases. CDR1 is LGHNA and CDR2 is YNFKEQ in the germline V gene. The CDR3 runs to 16 residues. V dropped 0 bases and J dropped 7; count of bases not matched to a gene: 6. The CDR3, as DNA: TGTGCCAGCAGCCAAGATAGTAGCGGGGGGAAAAATGAGCAGTTCTTC. This gives the protein CASSQDSSGGKNEQFF.

The chain joins TRBV27 to TRBJ2-1, with a weak D call TRBD1 (5 bases). The ends were cut back, 1 base at V and 0 bases at J, with 13 bases in the middle. The CDR3 is made up of 17 amino acids. Germline loops: CDR1 MNHEY, CDR2 SMNVEV (reference sequence). The chain's CDR3 is CASSLLTTVPSYNEQFF. CDR3 DNA sequence: TGTGCCAGCAGTTTATTGACGACAGTGCCCTCCTACAATGAGCAGTTCTTC.

The chain joins TRBV4-3 to TRBJ2-1; 9 bases line up with TRBD1. The germline CDR1 and CDR2 sequences are LGHNA and YSLEER. The CDR3 is made up of 13 amino acids. The J segment lost 14 bases and the V segment lost 5 bases, leaving 10 bases of the junction unmatched. CDR3 protein: CASSASLRDREFF. CDR3 bases: TGCGCCAGCAGCGCCAGCCTCCGGGACAGGGAGTTCTTC.

As to this clone: Germline is not matched at one junction end, which may reflect a read error. The chain carries TRBV6-6 and TRBJ1-4; no definite D call. CDR3 length: 12 amino acids. Germline V gene lookup returns CDR1 MNHNY and CDR2 SVGAGI (reference sequence). The CDR3 region is CASSYSSEELFF. DNA of the CDR3: TGTGCCAGCAGTTACTCGAGTGAAGAACTGTTTTTT.

The rearrangement joins TRBV6-5 to TRBJ2-7, with a possible D match to TRBD2 (6 bases). Germline V gives CDR1 MNHEY, CDR2 SVGAGI. Trimming took off 6 bases at V and 7 bases at J, with 16 bases between the two ends. This CDR3 region has 13 residues. The CDR3 nucleotides are TGTGCCAGCAGGTCGGGACCCGGGGGTGAGCAGTACTTC. Protein sequence: CASRSGPGGEQYF.

The chain carries TRBV10-3 and TRBJ2-3; 7 bases are a match to TRBD1. Germline CDR1 is ENHRY and CDR2 is SYGVKD. The CDR3 loop spans 15 amino acids. V shed 6 bases and J 5 bases; nucleotides not matched to a gene: 11. This CDR3 reads CAIRPGGETIDTQYF. In DNA, the CDR3 is TGTGCCATCAGACCAGGGGGTGAGACAATAGATACGCAGTATTTT.

This chain uses TRBV7-9 with TRBJ2-7; D unclear. Looked up from germline, CDR1 is SEHNR and CDR2 is FQNEAQ (reference sequence). The length of the CDR3 is 16 residues. Trimming removed 0 bases from V and 0 bases from J, with 12 bases in between. The DNA for the CDR3 is TGTGCCAGCAGCTTAGCGTCAGGTTCAATCTCCTACGAGCAGTACTTC. As protein: CASSLASGSISYEQYF.

The J gene is TRBJ2-3, the V gene TRBV18, with D hard to call. CDR1 and CDR2 from the germline V gene are KGHSH and LQKENI. CDR3 length: 13 residues. Trimming cost V 9 bases and J 0 bases, with 10 bases left between them. The CDR3 protein is CASLLPSTDTQYF. The CDR3 DNA follows: TGTGCCAGTCTATTGCCTAGCACAGATACGCAGTATTTT.

This chain joins TRBV19 and TRBJ1-4; possible D gene TRBD1, 6 bases. V lost 6 bases and J lost 0, with 11 bases in between. The CDR3 length is 15 residues. Germline V lookup: CDR1 LNHDA, CDR2 SQIVND (reference sequence). CDR3 nucleotides: TGTGCCAGTAGGGGGACAACTGCAACTAATGAAAAACTGTTTTTT. Protein product: CASRGTTATNEKLFF.

The rearrangement links TRBV15 to TRBJ2-1; 7 positions agree with TRBD2. The CDR3 length is 16 residues. After removal of 1 base from V and 0 bases from J, the junction contained 3 bases not matched to a gene. CDR1 is LNHNV, CDR2 YYDKDF, per germline (reference sequence). The CDR3 region has the DNA TGTGCCACCAGCAGAGCTACTAGCGCCTCCTACAATGAGCAGTTCTTC. It codes for CATSRATSASYNEQFF.

The V and J genes are TRBV10-3 and TRBJ1-5, with 7 bases that match TRBD1. The ends lost 10 bases at V and 5 bases at J; junction bases unmatched: 5. Germline CDR1 ENHRY, CDR2 SYGVKD. This CDR3 spans 12 amino acids. This CDR3 reads CATGGLDQPQHF. The CDR3 coding sequence is TGTGCCACAGGGGGACTGGATCAGCCCCAGCATTTT.

The V and J genes are TRBV11-2 and TRBJ2-3; the match to TRBD2 covers 11 bases. Germline V gene lookup returns CDR1 SGHAT and CDR2 FQNNGV. The ends lost 5 bases at V and 0 bases at J; junction bases unmatched: 4. The CDR3 extends over 16 amino acids. DNA for the CDR3: TGTGCCAGCAGCGCTACTAGCGGGGGAAGCACAGATACGCAGTATTTT. The encoded protein is CASSATSGGSTDTQYF. Full variable domain (rest looked up from reference TRBV11-2 and TRBJ2-3): EAGVAQSPRYKIIEKRQSVAFWCNPISGHATLYWYQQILGQGPKLLIQFQNNGVVDDSQLPKDRFSAERLKGVDSTLKIQPAKLEDSAVYLCASSATSGGSTDTQYFGPGTRLTVL.

V usage is TRBV7-9 and J usage is TRBJ2-3; 9 bases are a match to TRBD2. Germline V CDR1 and CDR2: SEHNR, FQNEAQ (reference sequence). CDR3 length equals 18 residues. Trimming cost V 3 bases and J 5 bases; bases outside gene matches: 15. The CDR3 is CASSLTVVRGGLGDTQYF. CDR3 bases: TGTGCCAGCAGCTTGACCGTTGTGCGGGGGGGCTTGGGAGATACGCAGTATTTT.

Here the CDR3 reads CASSLTRGGEAFF. The CDR3 DNA is TGTGCCAGCAGTTTGACCCGGGGGGGGGAAGCTTTCTTT. The rearrangement uses TRBV28 and TRBJ1-1; a possible D gene is TRBD1 (5 bases). CDR3 length: 13 amino acids. Germline values: CDR1 MDHEN, CDR2 SYDVKM. The germline V and J ends were trimmed by 3 bases and 8 bases, with 13 bases remaining between them.

The CDR3 region is CASRITGGATGELFF. CDR3 nucleotides: TGTGCCAGCAGGATAACAGGGGGCGCGACCGGGGAGCTGTTTTTT. The V call is TRBV2, the J call TRBJ2-2, with 9 bases aligning to TRBD1. The CDR3 has 15 amino acids. V dropped 6 bases and J dropped 5; count of bases not matched to a gene: 7. The germline gives CDR1 SNHLY, CDR2 FYNNEI.

This chain connects TRBV5-1 to TRBJ2-3; 7 bases are shared with TRBD2. This CDR3 has 14 residues. CDR1 and CDR2 from the germline V gene are SGHRS and YFSETQ. Trimming cost V 5 bases and J 4 bases; bases outside gene matches: 7. In DNA form, the CDR3 reads TGCGCCAGCAGGGGGAGGGTAGCGTCAGATACGCAGTATTTT. Encoded protein: CASRGRVASDTQYF. The complete variable domain, with remaining parts taken from reference TRBV5-1 and TRBJ2-3, reads KAGVTQTPRYLIKTRGQQVTLSCSPISGHRSVSWYQQTPGQGLQFLFEYFSETQRNKGNFPGRFSGRQFSNSRSEMNVSTLELGDSALYLCASRGRVASDTQYFGPGTRLTVL.

Here the CDR3 reads CASSSNRGPYGYTF. Written as DNA, the CDR3 is TGTGCCAGCAGTTCTAACAGGGGACCCTATGGCTACACCTTC. The genes are TRBV27 and TRBJ1-2; the match to TRBD1 covers 7 bases. Germline CDR1 MNHEY, CDR2 SMNVEV (reference sequence). The CDR3 has 14 amino acids. The V segment lost 4 bases and the J segment 4 bases; nucleotides outside the gene matches: 6.

The chain uses TRBV5-1 and TRBJ2-7, with a weak D call TRBD2 (6 bases). Per the germline V gene, CDR1 is SGHRS and CDR2 is YFSETQ. Trimming took 7 bases from V and 5 from J, leaving 13 bases between them. This CDR3 has 12 residues. The CDR3 region has the DNA TGCGCCAGCGGGACTGGGCGTCACGAGCAGTACTTC. This translates into CASGTGRHEQYF.

The V and J genes are TRBV5-6 and TRBJ2-3; 7 nucleotides align to TRBD2. Germline trimming cut 1 base from V and 4 bases from J; bases unmatched to any gene: 6. The CDR3 spans 15 residues. Germline values: CDR1 SGHDT, CDR2 YYEEEE. DNA of the CDR3: TGTGCCAGCAGCTTGCGGACTAGTTTCTCAGATACGCAGTATTTT. It codes for CASSLRTSFSDTQYF.

The chain joins TRBV7-6 to TRBJ2-7, with D possibly matching TRBD2 (6 bases). This CDR3 has 15 residues. The germline CDR1 and CDR2 sequences are SGHVS and FNYEAQ. Trimming removed 0 bases from V and 2 bases from J, with 11 bases in between. CDR3 sequence (DNA): TGTGCCAGCAGCTTAGCGCCCGGGGAGGCCTACGAGCAGTACTTC. Encoded protein: CASSLAPGEAYEQYF.